The clone carrying this T cell receptor (beta chain) turned up a few times. Its antigen is unidentified. This sample is part of a study of CD8 T cells in ankylosing spondylitis. With 3 bases clipped from V and 2 bases from J, the junction kept 7 bases outside the gene matches. The CDR3 has 15 amino acids. Germline V lookup: CDR1 ENHRY, CDR2 SYGVKD. Quantitative 5'-RACE was performed with molecular barcodes, and it yielded the TCR beta libraries. TCRdb re-analysed the 5' RACE reads in MiXCR, keeping a single row per CDR3 protein. In the table there are some 700,000 distinct CDR3 sequences, under 20% of which are singletons. General study points: Several highly homologous variants made up a TCR beta motif, and this motif appeared characteristic of ankylosing spondylitis blood. CD8+ disease-linked clones were present at relatively low frequencies in blood. Reportedly, disease-linked clones are significantly enriched in ankylosing spondylitis patients' matched synovial fluid.

Input material: blood, either unsorted or a sorted T cell fraction (not recorded which). This sequence was found in a male donor with ankylosing spondylitis. The chain is built from TRBV10-3 and TRBJ2-7; 7 bases agree with TRBD2. The CDR3: CAISDTSVGTYEQYF. In DNA, the CDR3 is TGTGCCATCAGTGACACTAGCGTCGGGACCTACGAGCAGTACTTC.